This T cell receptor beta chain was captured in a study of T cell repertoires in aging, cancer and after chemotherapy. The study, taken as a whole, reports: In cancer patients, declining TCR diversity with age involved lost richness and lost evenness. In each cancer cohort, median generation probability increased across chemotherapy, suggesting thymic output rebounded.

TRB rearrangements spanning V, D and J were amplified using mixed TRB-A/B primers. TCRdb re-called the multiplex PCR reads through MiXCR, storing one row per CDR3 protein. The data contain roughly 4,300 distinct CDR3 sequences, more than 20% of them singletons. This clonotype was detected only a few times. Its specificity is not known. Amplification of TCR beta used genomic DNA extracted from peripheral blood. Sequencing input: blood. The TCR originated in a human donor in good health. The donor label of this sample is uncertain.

CDR3 nucleotides: TGCGCCAGCAGCCAAGAAGGAGCCGGGACTACCTACAATGAGCAGTTCTTC. It encodes CASSQEGAGTTYNEQFF. This chain connects TRBV4-3 to TRBJ2-1; 7 bases fit TRBD2. This CDR3 has 17 amino acids. With 0 bases clipped from V and 2 bases from J, the junction kept 7 bases outside the gene matches. Germline V gene lookup returns CDR1 LGHNA and CDR2 YSLEER.